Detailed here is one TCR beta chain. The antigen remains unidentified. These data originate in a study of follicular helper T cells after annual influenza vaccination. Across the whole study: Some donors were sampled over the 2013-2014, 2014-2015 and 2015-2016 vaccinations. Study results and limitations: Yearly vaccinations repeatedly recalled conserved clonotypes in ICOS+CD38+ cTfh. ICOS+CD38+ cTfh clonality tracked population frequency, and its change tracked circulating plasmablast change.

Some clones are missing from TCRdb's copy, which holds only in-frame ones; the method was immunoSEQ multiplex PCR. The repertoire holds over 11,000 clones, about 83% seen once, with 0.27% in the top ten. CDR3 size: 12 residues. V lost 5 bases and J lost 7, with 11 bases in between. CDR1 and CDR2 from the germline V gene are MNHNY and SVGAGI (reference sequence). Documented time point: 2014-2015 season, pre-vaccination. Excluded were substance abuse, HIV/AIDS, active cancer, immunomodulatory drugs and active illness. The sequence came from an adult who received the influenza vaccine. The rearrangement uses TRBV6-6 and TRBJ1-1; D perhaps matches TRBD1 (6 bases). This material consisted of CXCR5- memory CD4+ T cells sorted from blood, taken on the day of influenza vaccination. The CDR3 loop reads CASSRGQNEAFF. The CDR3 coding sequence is TGTGCCAGCAGTCGAGGACAGAATGAAGCTTTCTTT.